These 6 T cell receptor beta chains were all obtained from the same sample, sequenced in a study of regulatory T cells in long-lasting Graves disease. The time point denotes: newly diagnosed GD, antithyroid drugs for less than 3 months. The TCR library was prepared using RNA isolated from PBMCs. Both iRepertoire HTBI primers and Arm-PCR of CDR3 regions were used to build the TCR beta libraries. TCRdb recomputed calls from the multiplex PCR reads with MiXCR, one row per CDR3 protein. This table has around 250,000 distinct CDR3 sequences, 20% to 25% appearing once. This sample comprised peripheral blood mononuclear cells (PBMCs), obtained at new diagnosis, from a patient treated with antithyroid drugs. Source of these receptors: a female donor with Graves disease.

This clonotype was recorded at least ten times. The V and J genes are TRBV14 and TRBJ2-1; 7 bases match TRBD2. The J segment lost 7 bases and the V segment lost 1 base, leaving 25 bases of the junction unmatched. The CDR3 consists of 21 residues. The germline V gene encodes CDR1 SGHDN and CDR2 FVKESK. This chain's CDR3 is CASSQVRVVGGRLLFGNEQFF. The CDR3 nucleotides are TGTGCCAGCAGCCAAGTTCGCGTCGTCGGCGGGAGATTGTTATTTGGGAATGAGCAGTTCTTC.

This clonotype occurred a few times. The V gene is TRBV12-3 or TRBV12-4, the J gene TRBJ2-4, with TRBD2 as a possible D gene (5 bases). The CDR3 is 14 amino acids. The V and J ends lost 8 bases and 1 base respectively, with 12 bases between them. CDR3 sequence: CASLVREAKNIQYF. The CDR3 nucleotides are TGTGCCAGCCTTGTAAGGGAGGCCAAAAACATTCAGTACTTC.

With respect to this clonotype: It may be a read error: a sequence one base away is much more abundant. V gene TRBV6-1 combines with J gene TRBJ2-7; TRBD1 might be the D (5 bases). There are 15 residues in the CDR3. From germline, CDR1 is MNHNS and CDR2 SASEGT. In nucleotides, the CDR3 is TGTGCCTGCAGTGACACGGCCAGGGCGTCCTACGAGCAGTACTTC. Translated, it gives CACSDTARASYEQYF.

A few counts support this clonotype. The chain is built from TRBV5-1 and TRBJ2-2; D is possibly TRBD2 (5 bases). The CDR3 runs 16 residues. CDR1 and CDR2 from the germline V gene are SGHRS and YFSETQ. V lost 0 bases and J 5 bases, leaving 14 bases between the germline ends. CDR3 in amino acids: CASSLVWGVQTGELFF. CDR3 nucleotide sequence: TGCGCCAGCAGCTTGGTTTGGGGAGTTCAAACCGGGGAGCTGTTTTTT.

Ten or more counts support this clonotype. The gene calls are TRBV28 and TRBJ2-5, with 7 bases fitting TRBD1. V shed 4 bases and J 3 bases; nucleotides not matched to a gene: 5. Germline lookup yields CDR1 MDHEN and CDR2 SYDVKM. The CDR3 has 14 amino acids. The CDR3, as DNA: TGTGCCAGCAGTTCCTTCGGGACAGAAGAGACCCAGTACTTC. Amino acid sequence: CASSSFGTEETQYF.

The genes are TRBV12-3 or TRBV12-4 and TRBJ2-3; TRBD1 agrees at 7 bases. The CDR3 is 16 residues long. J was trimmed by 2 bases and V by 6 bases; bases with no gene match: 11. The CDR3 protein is CASSKGTARNTDTQYF. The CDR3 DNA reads TGTGCCAGCAGCAAGGGGACAGCACGGAACACAGATACGCAGTATTTT.